One and the same sample provided the 10 T cell receptor beta chains below, sequenced in a study of blood T cell repertoires in COVID-19. Assay used: immunoSEQ multiplex PCR; TCRdb lists only in-frame clones, some missing. This table holds over 200,000 clones, 87% found once. The sample was PBMCs or T cells enriched from blood (not recorded which). Receptors originate from a man aged 18 to 29 with acute COVID-19.

This clone was found once. V is TRBV4-2 and J is TRBJ2-7; 7 bases map to TRBD2. Germline V lookup: CDR1 LGHNA, CDR2 YNFKEQ. This CDR3 region has 13 residues. V trimming: 1 base; J trimming: 5 bases; junction bases outside the gene matches: 2. In DNA, the CDR3 is TGTGCCAGCAGCCAAGGGACTAGGGACGAGCAGTACTTC. This translates into CASSQGTRDEQYF.

In its sample, this clone was seen a few times. The chain carries TRBV4-1 and TRBJ2-7; D is perhaps TRBD1 (6 bases). The V gene lost 0 bases and the J gene lost 2 bases, with 14 bases spanning the gap. Per the germline V gene, CDR1 is MGHRA and CDR2 is YSYEKL. The CDR3 contains 16 residues. CDR3 sequence (DNA): TGCGCCAGCAGCCAAGAATTGGCGGACAGCCCCTACGAGCAGTACTTC. This translates into CASSQELADSPYEQYF.

J is TRBJ1-1 and V is TRBV3-1 (or the pseudogene TRBV3-2), with 7 bases fitting TRBD1. The V gene's germline CDR1 is LGHDT and CDR2 YNNKEL (reference sequence). V lost 3 bases to trimming and J lost 8 bases; unmatched junction nucleotides: 6. This CDR3 spans 13 amino acids. CDR3 in amino acids: CASSHTGEHEAFF. The CDR3 DNA is TGTGCCAGCAGCCATACAGGGGAACACGAAGCTTTCTTT.

The gene calls are TRBV5-5 and TRBJ2-7; TRBD1 might be the D (5 bases). Trimming took off 1 base at V and 4 bases at J, with 12 bases between the two ends. Germline V gene data show CDR1 as SGHKS and CDR2 as YYEKEE (reference sequence). This CDR3 has 14 residues. CDR3 sequence (DNA): TGTGCCAGCAGCTTGTTAGGGCAGGGATACGAGCAGTACTTC. Its protein is CASSLLGQGYEQYF. Filled out from reference TRBV5-5 and TRBJ2-7, the complete variable domain reads DAGVTQSPTHLIKTRGQQVTLRCSPISGHKSVSWYQQVLGQGPQFIFQYYEKEERGRGNFPDRFSARQFPNYSSELNVNALLLGDSALYLCASSLLGQGYEQYFGPGTRLTVT.

The CDR3 region is CASSSALTGTVYNEQFF. The CDR3 DNA sequence: TGTGCCAGCAGTTCTGCCCTGACCGGGACAGTATACAATGAGCAGTTCTTC. This sequence joins TRBV27 and TRBJ2-1; TRBD1 aligns across 7 bases. J was trimmed by 4 bases and V by 4 bases; bases with no gene match: 13. The CDR3 contains 17 residues. Per germline, CDR1 MNHEY and CDR2 SMNVEV (reference sequence).

The rearrangement joins TRBV2 to TRBJ1-5; maybe TRBD1 (5 bases). The V end was cut by 3 bases, the J end by 1 base, with 16 bases between. The V gene's germline CDR1 is SNHLY and CDR2 FYNNEI. The CDR3 has 17 residues. For the CDR3, the DNA is TGTGCCAGCAGTGACCGATATGGGGCTGGGAGCAATCAGCCCCAGCATTTT. It encodes CASSDRYGAGSNQPQHF.

V usage is TRBV7-9 and J usage is TRBJ1-1; 10 nucleotides align to TRBD1. The CDR3 loop spans 15 amino acids. From germline, CDR1 is SEHNR and CDR2 FQNEAQ (reference sequence). V gave up 5 bases and J gave up 6 bases; unmatched junction bases: 9. CDR3 in amino acids: CASSDDRGQSAEAFF. The CDR3, as DNA: TGTGCCAGCAGCGACGACAGGGGGCAAAGCGCTGAAGCTTTCTTT.

The genes are TRBV27 and TRBJ2-1; possibly TRBD2 for D (6 bases). The germline V gene has CDR1 MNHEY and CDR2 SMNVEV (reference sequence). Between the trimmed V and J ends, which lost 2 bases and 4 bases, there was a span of 12 bases. The CDR3 consists of 15 residues. CDR3 in amino acids: CASSLRLETYNEQFF. The CDR3 nucleotides are TGTGCCAGCAGTTTACGACTAGAGACATACAATGAGCAGTTCTTC.

The rearrangement links TRBV7-9 to TRBJ2-7; TRBD2 is a possible D gene (6 bases). CDR1 is SEHNR, CDR2 FQNEAQ, per germline (reference sequence). This CDR3 has 14 residues. V lost 5 bases and J lost 3, with 14 bases in between. CDR3 sequence reads: CASSPPAGHYEQYF. The CDR3 DNA reads as TGTGCCAGCAGCCCCCCAGCGGGCCACTACGAGCAGTACTTC.

The genes are TRBV7-8 and TRBJ1-1, with TRBD1 as a possible D gene (6 bases). V lost 4 bases to trimming and J lost 8 bases, with 8 bases between them. The CDR3 is 11 amino acids. Per the germline V gene, CDR1 is SGHVS and CDR2 is FQNEAQ. The CDR3 DNA is TGTGCCAGCAGCTCTAGGGGGGAAGCTTTCTTT. Protein product: CASSSRGEAFF.